This T cell receptor (beta chain) is from a study of cytomegalovirus exposure and HLA in healthy donors. Study in general: Falling in the Caucasian-associated ancestry cluster were 81% of 350 to 400 genotyped donors.

Primers included in the PCR were 60 Vbeta and 13 Jbeta primers. Sequencing used immunoSEQ multiplex PCR; TCRdb keeps in-frame clones, though not all of them. In the table there are over 150,000 clones, about 80% of which are singletons. All the people who gave samples were healthy bone marrow donors. This CDR3 has 12 amino acids. Germline V gene lookup returns CDR1 SGHVS and CDR2 FNYEAQ. The sequencing input was PBMCs. The TCR comes from a man younger than 35 in good health and CMV-seropositive. V and J are TRBV7-6 and TRBJ2-5; 7 positions match TRBD2. CDR3 amino acids: CAWGSGQETQYF. The CDR3 nucleotides read TGTGCTTGGGGTAGCGGGCAAGAGACCCAGTACTTC.